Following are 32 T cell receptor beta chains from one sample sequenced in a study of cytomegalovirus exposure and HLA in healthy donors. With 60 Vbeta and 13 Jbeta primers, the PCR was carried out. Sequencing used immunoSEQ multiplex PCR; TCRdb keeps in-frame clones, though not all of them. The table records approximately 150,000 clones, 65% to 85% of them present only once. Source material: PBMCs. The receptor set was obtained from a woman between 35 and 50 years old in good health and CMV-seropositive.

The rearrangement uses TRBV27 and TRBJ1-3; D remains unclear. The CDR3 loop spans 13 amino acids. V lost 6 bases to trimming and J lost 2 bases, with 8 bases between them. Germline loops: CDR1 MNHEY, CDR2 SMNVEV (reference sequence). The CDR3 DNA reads TGTGCCAGCAGCGTTTCGGCTGGAAACACCATATATTTT. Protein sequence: CASSVSAGNTIYF.

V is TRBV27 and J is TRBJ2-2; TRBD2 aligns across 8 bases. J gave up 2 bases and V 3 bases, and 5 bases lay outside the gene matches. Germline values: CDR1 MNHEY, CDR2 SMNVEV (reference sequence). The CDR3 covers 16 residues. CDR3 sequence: CASSLVSGTNTGELFF. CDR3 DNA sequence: TGTGCCAGCAGTTTGGTTAGCGGGACAAACACCGGGGAGCTGTTTTTT.

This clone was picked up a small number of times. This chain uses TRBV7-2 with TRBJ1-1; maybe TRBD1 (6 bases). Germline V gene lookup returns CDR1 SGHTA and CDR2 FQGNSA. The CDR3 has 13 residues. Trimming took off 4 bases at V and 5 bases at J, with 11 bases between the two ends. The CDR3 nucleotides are TGTGCCAGCAGCTCGACAGGCCGGACTGAAGCTTTCTTT. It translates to CASSSTGRTEAFF.

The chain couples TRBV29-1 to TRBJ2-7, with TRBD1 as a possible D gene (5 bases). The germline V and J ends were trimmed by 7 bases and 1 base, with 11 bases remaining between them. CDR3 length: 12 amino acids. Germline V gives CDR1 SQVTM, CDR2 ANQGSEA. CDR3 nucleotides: TGCAGCGCTAAACAGGCGTCCTACGAGCAGTACTTC. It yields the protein CSAKQASYEQYF.

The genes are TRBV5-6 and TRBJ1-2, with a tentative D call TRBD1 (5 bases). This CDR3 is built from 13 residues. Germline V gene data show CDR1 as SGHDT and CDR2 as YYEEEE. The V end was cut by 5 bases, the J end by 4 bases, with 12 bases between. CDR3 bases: TGTGCCAGCAGTCTGGGGCGGCTCTATGGCTACACCTTC. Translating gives CASSLGRLYGYTF.

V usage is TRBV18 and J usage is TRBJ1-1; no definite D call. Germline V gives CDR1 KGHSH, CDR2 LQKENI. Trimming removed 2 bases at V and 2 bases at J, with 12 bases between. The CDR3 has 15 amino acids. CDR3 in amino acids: CASSPEARRNTEAFF. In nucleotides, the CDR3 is TGTGCCAGCTCACCAGAGGCGAGGAGAAACACTGAAGCTTTCTTT.

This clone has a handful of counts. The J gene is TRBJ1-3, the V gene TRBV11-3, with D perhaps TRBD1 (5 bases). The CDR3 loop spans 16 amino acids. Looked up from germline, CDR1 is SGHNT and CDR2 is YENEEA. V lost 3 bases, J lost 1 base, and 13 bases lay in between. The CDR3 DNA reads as TGTGCCAGCAGCTTGGGGCATCAGGGATCTGGAAACACCATATATTTT. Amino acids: CASSLGHQGSGNTIYF.

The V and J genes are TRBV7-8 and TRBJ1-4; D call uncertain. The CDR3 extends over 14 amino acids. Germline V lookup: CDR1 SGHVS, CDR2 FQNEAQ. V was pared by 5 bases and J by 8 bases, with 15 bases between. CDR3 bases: TGTGCCAGCAGCCCTCGTGAGGGAGCGGAAAAACTGTTTTTT. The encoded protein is CASSPREGAEKLFF.

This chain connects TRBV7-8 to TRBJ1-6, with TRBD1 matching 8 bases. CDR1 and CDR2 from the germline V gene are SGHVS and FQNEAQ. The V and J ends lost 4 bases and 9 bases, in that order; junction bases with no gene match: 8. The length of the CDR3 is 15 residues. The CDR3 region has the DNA TGTGCCAGCAGCTCGTCGGACAGGGCGCGTTCACCCCTCCACTTT. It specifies CASSSSDRARSPLHF. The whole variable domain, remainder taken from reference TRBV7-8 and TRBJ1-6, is GAGVSQSPRYKVAKRGQDVALRCDPISGHVSLFWYQQALGQGPEFLTYFQNEAQLDKSGLPSDRFFAERPEGSVSTLKIQRTQQEDSAVYLCASSSSDRARSPLHFGNGTRLTVT.

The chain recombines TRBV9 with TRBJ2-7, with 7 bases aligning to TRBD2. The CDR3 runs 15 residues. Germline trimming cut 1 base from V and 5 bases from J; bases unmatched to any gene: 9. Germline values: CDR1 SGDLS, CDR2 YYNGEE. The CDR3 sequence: CASSVSWTSGDEQYF. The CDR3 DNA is TGTGCCAGCAGCGTAAGCTGGACTAGTGGCGACGAGCAGTACTTC.

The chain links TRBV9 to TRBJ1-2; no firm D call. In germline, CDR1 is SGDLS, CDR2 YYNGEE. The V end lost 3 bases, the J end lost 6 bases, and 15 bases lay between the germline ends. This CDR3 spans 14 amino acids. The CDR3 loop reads CASSARWEGDGYTF. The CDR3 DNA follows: TGTGCCAGCAGCGCCCGCTGGGAGGGTGATGGCTACACCTTC. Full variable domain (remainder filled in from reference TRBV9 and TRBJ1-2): DSGVTQTPKHLITATGQRVTLRCSPRSGDLSVYWYQQSLDQGLQFLIQYYNGEERAKGNILERFSAQQFPDLHSELNLSSLELGDSALYFCASSARWEGDGYTFGSGTRLTVV.

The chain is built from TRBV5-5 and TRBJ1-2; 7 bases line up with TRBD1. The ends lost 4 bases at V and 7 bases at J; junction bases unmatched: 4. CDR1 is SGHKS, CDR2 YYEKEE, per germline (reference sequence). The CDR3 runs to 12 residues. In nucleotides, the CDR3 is TGTGCCAGCAGCCGCGGACAGGCTGGCTACACCTTC. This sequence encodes CASSRGQAGYTF.

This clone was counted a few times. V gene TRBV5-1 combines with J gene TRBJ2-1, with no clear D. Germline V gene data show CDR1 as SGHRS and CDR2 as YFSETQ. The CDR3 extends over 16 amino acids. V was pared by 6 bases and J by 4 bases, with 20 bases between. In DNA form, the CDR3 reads TGCGCCAGCACCTCCACTGAGGCCTCACCTTACAATGAGCAGTTCTTC. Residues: CASTSTEASPYNEQFF.

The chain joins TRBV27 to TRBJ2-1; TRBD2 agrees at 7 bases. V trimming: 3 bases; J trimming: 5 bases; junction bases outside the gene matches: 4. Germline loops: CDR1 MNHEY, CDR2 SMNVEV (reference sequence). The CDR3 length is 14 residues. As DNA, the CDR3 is TGTGCCAGCAGTTTGGGAGGGCAGGACAATGAGCAGTTCTTC. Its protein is CASSLGGQDNEQFF.

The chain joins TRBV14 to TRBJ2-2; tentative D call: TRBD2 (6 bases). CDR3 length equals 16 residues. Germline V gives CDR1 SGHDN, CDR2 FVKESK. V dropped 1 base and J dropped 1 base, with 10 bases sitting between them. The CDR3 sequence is CASSQGPAGNTGELFF. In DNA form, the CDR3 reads TGTGCCAGCAGCCAAGGGCCAGCGGGGAACACCGGGGAGCTGTTTTTT.

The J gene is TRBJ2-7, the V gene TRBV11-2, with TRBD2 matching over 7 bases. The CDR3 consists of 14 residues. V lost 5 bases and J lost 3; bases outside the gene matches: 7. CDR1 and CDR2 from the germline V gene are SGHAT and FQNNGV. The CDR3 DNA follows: TGTGCCAGCAGCAGCCTCCGGGACTACTACGAGCAGTACTTC. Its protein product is CASSSLRDYYEQYF.

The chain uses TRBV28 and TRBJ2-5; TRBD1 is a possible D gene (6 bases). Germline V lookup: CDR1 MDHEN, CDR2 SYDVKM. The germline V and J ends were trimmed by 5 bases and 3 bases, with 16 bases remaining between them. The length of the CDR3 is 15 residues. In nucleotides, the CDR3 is TGTGCCAGCAGTCAACCTGGACAGACCGAAGAGACCCAGTACTTC. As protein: CASSQPGQTEETQYF. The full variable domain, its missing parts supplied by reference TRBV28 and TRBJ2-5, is DVKVTQSSRYLVKRTGEKVFLECVQDMDHENMFWYRQDPGLGLRLIYFSYDVKMKEKGDIPEGYSVSREKKERFSLILESASTNQTSMYLCASSQPGQTEETQYFGPGTRLLVL.

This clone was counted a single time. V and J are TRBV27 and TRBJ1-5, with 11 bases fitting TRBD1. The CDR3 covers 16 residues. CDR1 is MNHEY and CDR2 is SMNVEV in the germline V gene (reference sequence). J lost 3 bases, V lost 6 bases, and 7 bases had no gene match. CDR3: CASSPRGQGDNQPQHF. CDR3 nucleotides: TGTGCCAGCAGCCCAAGGGGACAGGGGGACAATCAGCCCCAGCATTTT.

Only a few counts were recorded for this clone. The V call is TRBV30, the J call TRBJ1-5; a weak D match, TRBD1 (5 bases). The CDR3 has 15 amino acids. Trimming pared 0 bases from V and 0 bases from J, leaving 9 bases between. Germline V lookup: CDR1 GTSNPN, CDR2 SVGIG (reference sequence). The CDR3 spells CAWSVGQGSNQPQHF. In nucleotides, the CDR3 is TGTGCCTGGAGTGTTGGCCAGGGTAGCAATCAGCCCCAGCATTTT.

The CDR3 is CASSSTGTSANEQFF. The DNA for the CDR3 is TGCGCCAGCAGTTCTACCGGGACTAGCGCAAATGAGCAGTTCTTC. The chain recombines TRBV5-1 with TRBJ2-1, with 10 bases lining up with TRBD2. Per germline, CDR1 SGHRS and CDR2 YFSETQ. The CDR3 runs 15 residues. V lost 5 bases to trimming and J lost 7 bases; unmatched junction nucleotides: 9.

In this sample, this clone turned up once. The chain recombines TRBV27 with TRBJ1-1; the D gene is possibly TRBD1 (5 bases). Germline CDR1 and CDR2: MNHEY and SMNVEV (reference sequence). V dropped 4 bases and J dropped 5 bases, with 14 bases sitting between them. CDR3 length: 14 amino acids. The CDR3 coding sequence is TGTGCCAGCAGTTCTCAGGGTGTTAATACTGAAGCTTTCTTT. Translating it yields CASSSQGVNTEAFF.

In nucleotides, the CDR3 is TGTGCCTGGAGTGTAGGACTCCTCAATCAGCCCCAGCATTTT. This codes for CAWSVGLLNQPQHF. This chain joins TRBV30 and TRBJ1-5, with D hard to call. The V gene lost 0 bases and the J gene lost 3 bases, with 9 bases spanning the gap. The V gene's germline CDR1 is GTSNPN and CDR2 SVGIG (reference sequence). CDR3 length: 14 amino acids.

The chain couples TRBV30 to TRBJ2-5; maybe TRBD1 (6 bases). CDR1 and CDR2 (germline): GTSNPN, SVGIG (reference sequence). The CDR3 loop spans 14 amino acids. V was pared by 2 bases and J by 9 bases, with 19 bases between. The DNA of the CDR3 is TGTGCCTGGAGTCGGAGACAGGAGGCCGGGGCCCAGTACTTC. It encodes CAWSRRQEAGAQYF.

CDR3 region: CASSGTGSEKLFF. DNA of the CDR3: TGCGCCAGCTCCGGGACAGGGAGTGAAAAACTGTTTTTT. The rearrangement links TRBV4-1 to TRBJ1-4; 9 bases are a match to TRBD1. J gave up 7 bases and V 8 bases, and 5 bases lay outside the gene matches. The CDR3 is 13 residues long. The germline V gene has CDR1 MGHRA and CDR2 YSYEKL.

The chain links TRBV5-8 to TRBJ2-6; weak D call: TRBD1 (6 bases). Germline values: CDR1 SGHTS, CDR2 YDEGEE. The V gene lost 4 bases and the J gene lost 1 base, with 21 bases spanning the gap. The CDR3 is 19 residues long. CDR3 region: CASSHMGAGSISGANVLTF. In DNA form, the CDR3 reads TGTGCCAGCAGCCATATGGGGGCAGGGAGTATATCTGGGGCCAACGTCCTGACTTTC. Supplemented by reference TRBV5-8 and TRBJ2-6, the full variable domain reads EAGVTQSPTHLIKTRGQQATLRCSPISGHTSVYWYQQALGLGLQFLLWYDEGEERNRGNFPPRFSGRQFPNYSSELNVNALELEDSALYLCASSHMGAGSISGANVLTFGAGSRLTVL.

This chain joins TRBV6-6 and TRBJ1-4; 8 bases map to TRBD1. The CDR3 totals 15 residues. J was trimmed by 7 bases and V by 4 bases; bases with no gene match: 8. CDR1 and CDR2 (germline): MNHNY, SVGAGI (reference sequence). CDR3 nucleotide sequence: TGTGCCAGCAGTTTCGGGACAGGTGGATTTGAAAAACTGTTTTTT. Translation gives CASSFGTGGFEKLFF.

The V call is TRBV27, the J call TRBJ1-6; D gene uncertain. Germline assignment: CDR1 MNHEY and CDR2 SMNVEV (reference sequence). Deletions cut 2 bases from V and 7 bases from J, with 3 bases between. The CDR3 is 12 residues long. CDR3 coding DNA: TGTGCCAGCAGTTTACAGAATTCACCCCTCCACTTT. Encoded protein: CASSLQNSPLHF.

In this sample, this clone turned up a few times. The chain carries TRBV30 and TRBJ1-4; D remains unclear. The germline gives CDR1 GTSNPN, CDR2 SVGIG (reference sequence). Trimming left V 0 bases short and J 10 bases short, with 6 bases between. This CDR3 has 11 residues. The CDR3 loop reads CAWSVGGKLFF. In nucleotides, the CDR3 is TGTGCCTGGAGTGTGGGAGGAAAACTGTTTTTT.

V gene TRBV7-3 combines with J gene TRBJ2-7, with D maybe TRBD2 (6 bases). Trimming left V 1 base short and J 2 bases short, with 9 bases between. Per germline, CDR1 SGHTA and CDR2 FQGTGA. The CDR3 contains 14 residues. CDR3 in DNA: TGTGCCAGCAGCTTAAACGGGGGACCCTACGAGCAGTACTTC. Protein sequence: CASSLNGGPYEQYF.

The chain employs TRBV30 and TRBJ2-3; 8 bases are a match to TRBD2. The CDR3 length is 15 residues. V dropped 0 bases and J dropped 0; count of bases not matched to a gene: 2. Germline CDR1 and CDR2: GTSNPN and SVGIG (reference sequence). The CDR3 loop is CAWSVGGRSTDTQYF. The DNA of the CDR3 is TGTGCCTGGAGTGTGGGCGGGAGGAGCACAGATACGCAGTATTTT. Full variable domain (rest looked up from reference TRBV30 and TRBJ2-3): SQTIHQWPATLVQPVGSPLSLECTVEGTSNPNLYWYRQAAGRGLQLLFYSVGIGQISSEVPQNLSASRPQDRQFILSSKKLLLSDSGFYLCAWSVGGRSTDTQYFGPGTRLTVL.

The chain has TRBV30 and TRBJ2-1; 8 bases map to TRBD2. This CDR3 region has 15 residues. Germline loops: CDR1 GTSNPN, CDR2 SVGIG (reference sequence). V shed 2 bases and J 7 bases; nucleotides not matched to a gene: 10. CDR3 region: CAWSNPSGSRNEQFF. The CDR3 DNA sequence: TGTGCCTGGAGTAACCCCAGCGGGAGTAGGAATGAGCAGTTCTTC. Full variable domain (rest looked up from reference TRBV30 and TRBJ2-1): SQTIHQWPATLVQPVGSPLSLECTVEGTSNPNLYWYRQAAGRGLQLLFYSVGIGQISSEVPQNLSASRPQDRQFILSSKKLLLSDSGFYLCAWSNPSGSRNEQFFGPGTRLTVL.

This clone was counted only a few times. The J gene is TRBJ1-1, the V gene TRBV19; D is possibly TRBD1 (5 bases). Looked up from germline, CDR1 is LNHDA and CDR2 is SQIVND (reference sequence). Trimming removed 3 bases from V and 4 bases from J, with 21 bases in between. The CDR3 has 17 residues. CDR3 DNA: TGTGCCAGTAGTATCAGAGGCCCCCCAGCGGGACGCACTGAAGCTTTCTTT. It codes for CASSIRGPPAGRTEAFF. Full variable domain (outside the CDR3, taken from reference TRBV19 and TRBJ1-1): DGGITQSPKYLFRKEGQNVTLSCEQNLNHDAMYWYRQDPGQGLRLIYYSQIVNDFQKGDIAEGYSVSREKKESFPLTVTSAQKNPTAFYLCASSIRGPPAGRTEAFFGQGTRLTVV.